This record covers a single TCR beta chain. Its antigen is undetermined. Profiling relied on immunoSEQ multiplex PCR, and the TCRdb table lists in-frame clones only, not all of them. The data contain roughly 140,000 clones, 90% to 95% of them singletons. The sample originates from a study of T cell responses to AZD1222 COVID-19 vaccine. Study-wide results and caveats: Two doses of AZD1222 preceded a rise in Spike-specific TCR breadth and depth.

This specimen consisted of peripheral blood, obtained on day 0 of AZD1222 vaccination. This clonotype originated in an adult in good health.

The CDR3 region is CASKTGVSGANVLTF. CDR3 in DNA: TGTGCCAGCAAAACAGGCGTCTCTGGGGCCAACGTCCTGACTTTC. The chain uses TRBV2 and TRBJ2-6; D may be TRBD1 (5 bases). The CDR3 covers 15 residues. Germline V gene lookup returns CDR1 SNHLY and CDR2 FYNNEI. V lost 7 bases and J lost 0, with 10 bases in between.